Sequencing of this T cell receptor (beta chain) was carried out in a study of control samples from healthy donors and cancer patients. Assay used: immunoSEQ multiplex PCR; TCRdb lists only in-frame clones, some missing. The sample includes around 150,000 clones, roughly 90% seen only once; the top ten take around 12%. The CDR3 runs 15 residues. Germline trimming cut 6 bases from V and 2 bases from J; bases unmatched to any gene: 1. CDR1 is MNHEY, CDR2 SVGAGI, per germline. This sequence joins TRBV6-5 and TRBJ2-5, with TRBD2 matching over 15 bases. This clonotype was sampled from a man aged 25-45 years in good health. Sequenced material: blood. The CDR3: CASRGLAGGQETQYF. DNA of the CDR3: TGTGCCAGCAGGGGACTAGCGGGGGGACAAGAGACCCAGTACTTC.